This T cell receptor (beta chain) was recorded in a study of vaccination and CD4 T cells after COVID-19. This clonotype has a handful of counts. Its antigen remains unknown. The sample's treatment: approximately nine-day PBMC culture with coronavirus spike peptide pools or control peptides (ViraFEST assay). The unexposed donor's CD4+ T cells were collected before the COVID-19 pandemic (2011-2018). CDR1 is SGHTA and CDR2 is FQGNSA in the germline V gene. This CDR3 spans 17 amino acids. Trimming took 2 bases from V and 4 from J; bases not matched to a gene: 9. Cultured CD4+ T-cell DNA underwent Oncomine TCR Beta short-read sequencing. In this case, cultured CD4+ T cells provided the extracted genomic DNA. Via MiXCR, TCRdb re-called the PCR reads, giving one row per CDR3 protein. Of about 9,500 distinct CDR3 sequences listed, 38% are singletons.

The clonotype comes from a human donor in good health. Sequencing used CD4+ T cells from blood, cultured in vitro. V usage is TRBV7-2 and J usage is TRBJ2-3, with 10 positions matching TRBD2. The CDR3 loop reads CASSLKSQLAGADTQYF. In DNA, the CDR3 is TGTGCCAGCAGCTTAAAATCGCAGCTAGCGGGAGCAGATACGCAGTATTTT.